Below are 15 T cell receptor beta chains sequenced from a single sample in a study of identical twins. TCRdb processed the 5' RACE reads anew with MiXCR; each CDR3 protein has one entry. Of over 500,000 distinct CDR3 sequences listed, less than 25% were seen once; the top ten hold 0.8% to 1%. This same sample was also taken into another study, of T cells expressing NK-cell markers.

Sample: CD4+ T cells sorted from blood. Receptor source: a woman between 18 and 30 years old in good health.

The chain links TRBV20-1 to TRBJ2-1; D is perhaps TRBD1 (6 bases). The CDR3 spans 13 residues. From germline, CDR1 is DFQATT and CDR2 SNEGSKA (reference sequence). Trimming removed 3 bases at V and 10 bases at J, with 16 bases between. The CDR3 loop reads CSARRTVGEEQFF. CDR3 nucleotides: TGCAGTGCTAGGAGGACAGTAGGGGAGGAGCAGTTCTTC.

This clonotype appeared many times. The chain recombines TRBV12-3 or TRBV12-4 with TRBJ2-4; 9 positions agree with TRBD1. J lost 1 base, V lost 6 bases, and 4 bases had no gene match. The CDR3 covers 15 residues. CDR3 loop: CASRGQGMAKNIQYF. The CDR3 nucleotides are TGTGCCAGCAGGGGACAGGGAATGGCCAAAAACATTCAGTACTTC.

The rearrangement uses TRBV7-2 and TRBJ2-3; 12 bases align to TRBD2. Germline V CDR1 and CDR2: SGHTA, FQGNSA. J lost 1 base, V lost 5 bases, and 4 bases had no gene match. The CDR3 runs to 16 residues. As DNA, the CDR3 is TGTGCCAGCAGCACACGACTAGCGGGAGGCACAGATACGCAGTATTTT. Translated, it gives CASSTRLAGGTDTQYF.

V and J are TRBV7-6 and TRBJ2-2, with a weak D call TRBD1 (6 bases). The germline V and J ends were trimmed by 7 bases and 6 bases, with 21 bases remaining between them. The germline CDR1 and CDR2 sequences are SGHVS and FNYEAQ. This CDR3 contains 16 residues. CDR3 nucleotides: TGTGCCAGCACCATAGGGCAGGGGAGACTGCCCGGGGAGCTGTTTTTT. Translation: CASTIGQGRLPGELFF.

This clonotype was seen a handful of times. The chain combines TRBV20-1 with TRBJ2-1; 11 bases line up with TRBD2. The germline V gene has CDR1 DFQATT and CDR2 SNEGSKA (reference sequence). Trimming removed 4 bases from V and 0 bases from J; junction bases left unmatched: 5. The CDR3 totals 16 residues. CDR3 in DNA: TGCAGTGCTACCGACGGGACTAGCGGCTCCTACAATGAGCAGTTCTTC. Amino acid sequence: CSATDGTSGSYNEQFF.

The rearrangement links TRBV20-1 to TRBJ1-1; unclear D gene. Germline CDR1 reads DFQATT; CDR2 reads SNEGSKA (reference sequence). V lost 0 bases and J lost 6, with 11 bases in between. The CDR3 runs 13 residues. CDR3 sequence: CSARDHGEAEAFF. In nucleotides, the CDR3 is TGCAGTGCTAGAGATCATGGGGAGGCTGAAGCTTTCTTT.

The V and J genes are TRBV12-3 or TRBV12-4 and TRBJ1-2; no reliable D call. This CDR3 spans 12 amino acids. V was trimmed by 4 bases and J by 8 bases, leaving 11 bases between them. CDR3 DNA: TGTGCCAGCAGTTGGGTCCTCGGCGGCTACACCTTC. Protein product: CASSWVLGGYTF.

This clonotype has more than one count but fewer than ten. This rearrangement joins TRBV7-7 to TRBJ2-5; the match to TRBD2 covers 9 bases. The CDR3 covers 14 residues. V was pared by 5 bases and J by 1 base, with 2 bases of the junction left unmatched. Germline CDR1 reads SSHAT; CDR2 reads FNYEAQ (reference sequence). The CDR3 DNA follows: TGTGCCAGCAGCAAGGGACTAGCCCAAGAGACCCAGTACTTC. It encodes CASSKGLAQETQYF.

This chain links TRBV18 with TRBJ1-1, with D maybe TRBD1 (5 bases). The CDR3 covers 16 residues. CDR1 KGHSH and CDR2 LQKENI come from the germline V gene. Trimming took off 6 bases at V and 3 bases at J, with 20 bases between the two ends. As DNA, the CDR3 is TGTGCCAGCTCCAAGCGCGGGGGAGGAACGGACACTGAAGCTTTCTTT. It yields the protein CASSKRGGGTDTEAFF.

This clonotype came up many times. Here the CDR3 DNA reads TGCAGCGTCGGGGACAGGAATGGAAACACCATATATTTT. Its translation is CSVGDRNGNTIYF. V and J are TRBV29-1 and TRBJ1-3, with TRBD1 matching 8 bases. Germline V gene sequence: CDR1 SQVTM, CDR2 ANQGSEA. V lost 6 bases to trimming and J lost 3 bases; unmatched junction nucleotides: 4. The CDR3 consists of 13 residues.

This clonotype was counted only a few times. The DNA of the CDR3 is TGTGCCAGCAGTTACGCCGGGTCAGATACGCAGTATTTT. This gives the protein CASSYAGSDTQYF. This sequence joins TRBV6-5 and TRBJ2-3; D is uncertain. This CDR3 contains 13 residues. The V end lost 2 bases, the J end lost 4 bases, and 7 bases lay between the germline ends. Germline CDR1 is MNHEY and CDR2 is SVGAGI.

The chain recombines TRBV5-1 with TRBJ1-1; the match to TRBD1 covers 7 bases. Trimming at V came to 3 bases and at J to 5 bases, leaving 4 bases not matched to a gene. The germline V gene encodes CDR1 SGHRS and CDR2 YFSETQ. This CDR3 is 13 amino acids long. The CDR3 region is CASSWQGDTEAFF. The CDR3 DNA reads TGCGCCAGCAGCTGGCAGGGGGATACTGAAGCTTTCTTT. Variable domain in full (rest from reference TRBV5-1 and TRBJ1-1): KAGVTQTPRYLIKTRGQQVTLSCSPISGHRSVSWYQQTPGQGLQFLFEYFSETQRNKGNFPGRFSGRQFSNSRSEMNVSTLELGDSALYLCASSWQGDTEAFFGQGTRLTVV.

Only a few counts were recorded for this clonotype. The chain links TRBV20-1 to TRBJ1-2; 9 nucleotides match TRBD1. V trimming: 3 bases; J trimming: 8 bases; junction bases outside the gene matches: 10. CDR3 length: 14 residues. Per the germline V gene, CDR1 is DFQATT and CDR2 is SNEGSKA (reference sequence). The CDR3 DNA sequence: TGCAGTGCTAGCTCCCGGACAGGGGTAAAAGGCTACACCTTC. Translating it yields CSASSRTGVKGYTF.

The CDR3 reads CASSQTGWSEQYF. Written as DNA, the CDR3 is TGTGCCAGCAGCCAGACAGGGTGGTCCGAGCAGTACTTC. This rearrangement joins TRBV3-1 to TRBJ2-7; 7 bases match TRBD1. Germline loops: CDR1 LGHDT, CDR2 YNNKEL (reference sequence). The ends lost 3 bases at V and 6 bases at J; junction bases unmatched: 5. This CDR3 has 13 amino acids.

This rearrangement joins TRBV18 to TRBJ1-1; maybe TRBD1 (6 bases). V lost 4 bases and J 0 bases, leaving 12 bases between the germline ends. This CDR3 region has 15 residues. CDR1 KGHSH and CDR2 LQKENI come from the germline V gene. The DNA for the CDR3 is TGTGCCAGCTCACATAGGGGGGGAATGAACACTGAAGCTTTCTTT. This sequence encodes CASSHRGGMNTEAFF.